In this sample, the clone carrying this T cell receptor beta chain turned up a few times. This record belongs to a study of T cells after yellow fever vaccination. TCRdb reprocessed the 5' RACE reads with MiXCR, giving one entry per CDR3 protein. This sample has about 370,000 distinct CDR3 sequences, with around a tenth found just once. The receptor was derived from a man aged 18 to 30 who received the YFV17D yellow fever vaccine. The material sequenced was PBMCs, taken on the day of the first yellow fever vaccination.

The DNA of the CDR3 is TGTGCCAGCAGCACGCAGGGGGCGCAGGGCACTGAAGCTTTCTTT. Translation: CASSTQGAQGTEAFF. The J gene is TRBJ1-1, the V gene TRBV6-1; the match to TRBD1 covers 8 bases. CDR3 size: 15 residues. V lost 6 bases and J lost 4; bases outside the gene matches: 10. In germline, CDR1 is MNHNS, CDR2 SASEGT.